Shown below are 27 T cell receptor beta chains from a single sample sequenced in a study of cytomegalovirus exposure and HLA in healthy donors. The PCR was carried out with 60 Vbeta primers and 13 Jbeta primers. Sequencing used immunoSEQ multiplex PCR; TCRdb keeps in-frame clones, though not all of them. The profile shows some 120,000 clones, 81% of them singletons. The specimen was PBMCs. Receptors originate from a woman aged 25-40 years in good health and CMV-seronegative.

The chain has TRBV6-6 and TRBJ2-4; TRBD2 agrees at 9 bases. Germline CDR1 MNHNY, CDR2 SVGAGI (reference sequence). CDR3 length equals 16 residues. V trimming: 5 bases; J trimming: 0 bases; junction bases outside the gene matches: 5. CDR3 amino acids: CASSKEREVAKNIQYF. Here the CDR3 DNA reads TGTGCCAGCAGTAAAGAGCGGGAGGTAGCCAAAAACATTCAGTACTTC.

This sequence joins TRBV27 and TRBJ2-7; 9 bases align to TRBD2. The CDR3 extends over 13 amino acids. Germline-derived CDR1 and CDR2 are MNHEY and SMNVEV (reference sequence). Trimming removed 6 bases from V and 1 base from J; junction bases left unmatched: 1. CDR3 loop: CASRLAGSYEQYF. The CDR3 DNA is TGTGCCAGCAGGCTAGCGGGATCCTACGAGCAGTACTTC.

The count of this clone is one. This chain joins TRBV5-4 and TRBJ1-1, with D perhaps matching TRBD1 (5 bases). This CDR3 has 13 amino acids. Germline values: CDR1 SGHNT, CDR2 YYREEE (reference sequence). V lost 2 bases and J lost 8, with 13 bases in between. In nucleotides, the CDR3 is TGTGCCAGCAGCTTTGACAGCCGGGCAGAAGCTTTCTTT. It codes for CASSFDSRAEAFF.

The rearrangement uses TRBV28 and TRBJ2-5; D is perhaps TRBD1 (6 bases). Germline V gives CDR1 MDHEN, CDR2 SYDVKM. V lost 5 bases, J lost 4 bases, and 14 bases lay in between. This CDR3 spans 14 amino acids. The CDR3 region is CASSHGDNLETQYF. In DNA, the CDR3 is TGTGCCAGCAGTCACGGGGACAACCTAGAGACCCAGTACTTC.

This chain links TRBV7-9 with TRBJ2-5; D not resolved. Trimming took off 5 bases at V and 5 bases at J, with 6 bases between the two ends. CDR1 and CDR2 from the germline V gene are SEHNR and FQNEAQ (reference sequence). The CDR3 spans 11 residues. DNA for the CDR3: TGTGCCAGCAGCCCGGTTGAGACCCAGTACTTC. It yields the protein CASSPVETQYF.

The chain joins TRBV21-1 to TRBJ1-1. TRBV21-1 is noted as a pseudogene. The CDR3 sequence is 10 residues long. The CDR3 sequence is CATRKSPAFF. Here the CDR3 DNA reads TGTGCCACTAGGAAGTCGCCAGCTTTCTTT.

The rearrangement joins TRBV19 to TRBJ2-2; 10 bases are shared with TRBD1. V gave up 6 bases and J gave up 2 bases; unmatched junction bases: 9. Germline V gene data show CDR1 as LNHDA and CDR2 as SQIVND (reference sequence). The CDR3 consists of 17 residues. CDR3 in amino acids: CASRAPTGGANTGELFF. CDR3 coding DNA: TGTGCCAGTAGAGCCCCGACAGGGGGCGCAAACACCGGGGAGCTGTTTTTT.

This chain connects TRBV19 to TRBJ2-1; D not resolved. Trimming took off 4 bases at V and 9 bases at J, with 19 bases between the two ends. There are 15 residues in the CDR3. Germline CDR1 is LNHDA and CDR2 is SQIVND (reference sequence). This CDR3 reads CASSTYLSDNIEQFF. As DNA, the CDR3 is TGTGCCAGTAGTACCTACCTATCCGACAATATTGAGCAGTTCTTC. The complete variable domain, with remaining parts taken from reference TRBV19 and TRBJ2-1, reads DGGITQSPKYLFRKEGQNVTLSCEQNLNHDAMYWYRQDPGQGLRLIYYSQIVNDFQKGDIAEGYSVSREKKESFPLTVTSAQKNPTAFYLCASSTYLSDNIEQFFGPGTRLTVL.

This clone has only one observation. The rearrangement links TRBV2 to TRBJ2-3; D call uncertain. Germline V lookup: CDR1 SNHLY, CDR2 FYNNEI. The CDR3 is 11 residues long. The ends were cut back, 7 bases at V and 5 bases at J, with 7 bases in the middle. The CDR3 DNA reads TGTGCCAGCACCGGAGAAGATACGCAGTATTTT. This sequence encodes CASTGEDTQYF.

J is TRBJ1-5 and V is TRBV19, with 7 bases identical to TRBD1. The V gene's germline CDR1 is LNHDA and CDR2 SQIVND (reference sequence). V was pared by 3 bases and J by 4 bases, with 9 bases of the junction left unmatched. The CDR3 sequence is 16 residues long. The CDR3 sequence is CASSIRQGVGNQPQHF. CDR3 coding DNA: TGTGCCAGTAGTATTCGACAGGGAGTTGGAAATCAGCCCCAGCATTTT.

The V gene is TRBV18, the J gene TRBJ2-3; D might be TRBD1 (6 bases). The CDR3 loop spans 16 amino acids. Trimming left V 3 bases short and J 0 bases short, with 13 bases between. Germline lookup yields CDR1 KGHSH and CDR2 LQKENI. The CDR3 loop reads CASSPLQGPSTDTQYF. The CDR3 DNA is TGTGCCAGCTCACCGTTGCAGGGGCCGAGCACAGATACGCAGTATTTT.

This rearrangement joins TRBV10-2 to TRBJ1-3; 7 bases fit TRBD1. V shed 5 bases, J shed 2 bases, and the junction held 3 bases outside the gene matches. The V gene's germline CDR1 is WSHSY and CDR2 SAAADI. The CDR3 loop spans 14 amino acids. The CDR3: CASSSTGAGNTIYF. CDR3 in DNA: TGCGCCAGCAGTTCTACAGGGGCTGGAAACACCATATATTTT.

A single count supports this clone. This rearrangement joins TRBV2 to TRBJ1-5, with unresolved D. The CDR3 has 15 amino acids. V dropped 8 bases and J dropped 3 bases, with 17 bases sitting between them. Germline V lookup: CDR1 SNHLY, CDR2 FYNNEI. The CDR3 DNA reads as TGTGCCAGCTGTCAGGAACGGCTAAACAATCAGCCCCAGCATTTT. Its translation: CASCQERLNNQPQHF. The variable domain in full, completed from reference TRBV2 and TRBJ1-5, reads EPEVTQTPSHQVTQMGQEVILRCVPISNHLYFYWYRQILGQKVEFLVSFYNNEISEKSEIFDDQFSVERPDGSNFTLKIRSTKLEDSAMYFCASCQERLNNQPQHFGDGTRLSIL.

The rearrangement joins TRBV6-5 to TRBJ2-5; 9 nucleotides agree with TRBD1. The J call is in doubt because the DNA end fits TRBJ2-7 better. This CDR3 spans 16 amino acids. Germline CDR1 is MNHEY and CDR2 is SVGAGI. The CDR3 protein is CASSYSGTGMSYEQYF. The CDR3 nucleotides are TGTGCCAGCAGTTACTCTGGGACAGGGATGTCCTACGAGCAGTACTTC.

The chain combines TRBV7-2 with TRBJ1-1; D remains ambiguous. Germline V gives CDR1 SGHTA, CDR2 FQGNSA. V dropped 1 base and J dropped 5 bases, with 8 bases sitting between them. This CDR3 spans 13 amino acids. The CDR3 DNA sequence: TGTGCCAGCAGCTTAGAGGGAGAAACTGAAGCTTTCTTT. Its protein product is CASSLEGETEAFF.

The V call is TRBV19, the J call TRBJ2-5; 11 bases fit TRBD2. After removal of 5 bases from V and 0 bases from J, the junction contained 8 bases not matched to a gene. CDR1 LNHDA and CDR2 SQIVND come from the germline V gene (reference sequence). The CDR3 sequence is 17 residues long. The CDR3 bases are TGTGCCAGTAGTGGGCGGCTAGCGGGAGGCTACCAAGAGACCCAGTACTTC. Translating it yields CASSGRLAGGYQETQYF.

V gene TRBV6-5 combines with J gene TRBJ2-3, with a tentative D call TRBD2 (5 bases). Per germline, CDR1 MNHEY and CDR2 SVGAGI. Trimming took 2 bases from V and 2 from J, leaving 8 bases between them. This CDR3 has 14 residues. CDR3 in DNA: TGTGCCAGCAGTTACGACGGGGACACAGATACGCAGTATTTT. Translation gives CASSYDGDTDTQYF.

The chain uses TRBV28 and TRBJ1-1, with TRBD1 matching 7 bases. The germline V gene has CDR1 MDHEN and CDR2 SYDVKM. Trimming removed 5 bases from V and 5 bases from J; junction bases left unmatched: 11. The CDR3 is 15 residues long. DNA for the CDR3: TGTGCCAGCAGTCGAGACAGGGTTCAAGGGACTGAAGCTTTCTTT. This sequence encodes CASSRDRVQGTEAFF.

CDR3 residues: CASSEPGGSYEQYF. The CDR3 region has the DNA TGTGCCAGCAGTGAACCAGGCGGGTCCTACGAGCAGTACTTC. V and J are TRBV6-5 and TRBJ2-7; D may be TRBD2 (5 bases). V shed 5 bases and J shed 1 base, with 12 bases lying between them. The CDR3 spans 14 residues. In germline, CDR1 is MNHEY, CDR2 SVGAGI.

V is TRBV5-4 and J is TRBJ2-6; TRBD2 is a possible D gene (6 bases). V lost 4 bases and J lost 0, with 14 bases in between. Germline CDR1 reads SGHNT; CDR2 reads YYREEE (reference sequence). There are 17 residues in the CDR3. The CDR3 spells CASSARRLDSGANVLTF. The CDR3 DNA sequence: TGTGCCAGCAGCGCCCGACGACTAGACTCTGGGGCCAACGTCCTGACTTTC.

The rearrangement links TRBV7-3 to TRBJ2-1; 9 positions agree with TRBD2. The germline gives CDR1 SGHTA, CDR2 FQGTGA. Trimming took 2 bases from V and 6 from J; bases not matched to a gene: 5. CDR3 length: 15 residues. The DNA for the CDR3 is TGTGCCAGCAGCTTACCGGGACTAGCTCTCAATGAGCAGTTCTTC. Translated, it gives CASSLPGLALNEQFF.

The chain employs TRBV11-3 and TRBJ2-6, with D perhaps TRBD1 (5 bases). Trimming pared 5 bases from V and 0 bases from J, leaving 11 bases between. The CDR3 has 16 amino acids. Germline V gene data show CDR1 as SGHNT and CDR2 as YENEEA. CDR3 residues: CASSIDSSSGANVLTF. CDR3 coding DNA: TGTGCCAGCAGCATCGACAGTTCCTCTGGGGCCAACGTCCTGACTTTC.

The CDR3, as DNA: TGTGCCAGCAGTGAAGACGGACAGGGGGGATTCTACGAGCAGTACTTC. Its translation: CASSEDGQGGFYEQYF. The chain couples TRBV6-1 to TRBJ2-7; 10 bases map to TRBD1. Looked up from germline, CDR1 is MNHNS and CDR2 is SASEGT. This CDR3 has 16 residues. Trimming removed 1 base from V and 3 bases from J; junction bases left unmatched: 6.

This sequence joins TRBV11-3 and TRBJ2-2, with a possible D match to TRBD2 (6 bases). From germline, CDR1 is SGHNT and CDR2 YENEEA. The CDR3 contains 14 residues. Trimming shortened V by 1 base and J by 8 bases, and 11 bases separated the two germline ends. The CDR3 is CASSLAGVRGELFF. CDR3 in DNA: TGTGCCAGCAGCTTAGCGGGAGTGCGTGGGGAGCTGTTTTTT. Filled out from reference TRBV11-3 and TRBJ2-2, the complete variable domain reads EAGVVQSPRYKIIEKKQPVAFWCNPISGHNTLYWYLQNLGQGPELLIRYENEEAVDDSQLPKDRFSAERLKGVDSTLKIQPAELGDSAVYLCASSLAGVRGELFFGEGSRLTVL.

This chain joins TRBV4-3 and TRBJ2-1, with 8 positions matching TRBD1. CDR1 LGHNA and CDR2 YSLEER come from the germline V gene. The J segment lost 6 bases and the V segment lost 4 bases, leaving 8 bases of the junction unmatched. This CDR3 has 15 residues. The CDR3 nucleotides are TGCGCCAGCAGCCCTCAGGGGGGACAGGTCAATGAGCAGTTCTTC. Its protein product is CASSPQGGQVNEQFF.

V is TRBV11-3 and J is TRBJ2-2; perhaps TRBD2 as D (6 bases). Germline CDR1 SGHNT, CDR2 YENEEA. This CDR3 contains 16 residues. Trimming removed 3 bases from V and 2 bases from J, with 13 bases in between. The CDR3 reads CASSFLGTPNTGELFF. The CDR3 bases are TGTGCCAGCAGCTTCCTAGGGACTCCTAACACCGGGGAGCTGTTTTTT.

The chain has TRBV9 and TRBJ1-5, with 9 bases that match TRBD1. Trimming at V came to 4 bases and at J to 1 base, leaving 3 bases not matched to a gene. The germline V gene encodes CDR1 SGDLS and CDR2 YYNGEE. The CDR3 consists of 15 residues. CDR3 nucleotides: TGTGCCAGCAGCCTCGGGACAGGGAGCAATCAGCCCCAGCATTTT. Amino acids: CASSLGTGSNQPQHF.